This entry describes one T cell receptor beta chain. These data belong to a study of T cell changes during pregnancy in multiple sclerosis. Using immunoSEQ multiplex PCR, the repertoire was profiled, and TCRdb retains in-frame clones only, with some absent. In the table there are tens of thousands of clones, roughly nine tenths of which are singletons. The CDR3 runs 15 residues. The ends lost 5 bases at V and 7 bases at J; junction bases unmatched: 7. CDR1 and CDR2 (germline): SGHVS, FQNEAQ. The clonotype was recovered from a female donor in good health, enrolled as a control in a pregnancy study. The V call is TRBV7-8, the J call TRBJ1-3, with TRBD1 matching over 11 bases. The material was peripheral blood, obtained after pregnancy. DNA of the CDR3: TGTGCCAGCAGCCCAAGGGGACAGGGGGTTAACACCATATATTTT. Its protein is CASSPRGQGVNTIYF.